This T cell receptor beta chain originates from a study of blood T cell repertoires in COVID-19. Study at large: PBMCs, B-cell-depleted T cells, or T cells were the source of the cDNA or gDNA that made up the material.

TCRdb's table, derived via immunoSEQ multiplex PCR, lists solely in-frame clones and lacks some. The data hold a few hundred thousand clones, with around 90% observed a single time. This clone was counted only a few times. CDR1 is LGHNA, CDR2 YSLEER, per germline. The CDR3 totals 13 residues. V was clipped by 1 base and J by 9 bases, with 10 bases between them. Recovered Cohort 3 donors showed two negative PCRs, clearance, or symptom resolution. V and J are TRBV4-3 and TRBJ1-5; D gene unclear. The sequencing input was PBMCs or T cells enriched from blood (not recorded which). The TCR comes from a woman aged 18-30 years who had recovered from COVID-19. The CDR3 sequence is CASSQVASGPQHF. CDR3 DNA sequence: TGCGCCAGCAGCCAAGTGGCCAGTGGGCCCCAGCATTTT.